The 30 T cell receptor beta chains given below trace back to one sample, sequenced in a study of regulatory T cells in long-lasting Graves disease. Time point meaning: newly diagnosed GD, antithyroid drugs for less than 3 months. From RNA extracted from PBMCs, the TCR library was made. Construction of the TCR beta libraries employed iRepertoire HTBI primers in conjunction with Arm-PCR of CDR3 regions. TCRdb processed the multiplex PCR reads anew with MiXCR; each CDR3 protein has one entry. The profile shows 400,000 to 650,000 distinct CDR3 sequences, around 16% of them singletons. These data were also filed under a second study, of T cells in Graves' hyperthyroidism and ophthalmopathy.

Specimen: peripheral blood mononuclear cells (PBMCs), collected at new diagnosis, from a patient treated with antithyroid drugs. These receptors were obtained from a woman aged 35-65 years with Graves disease.

This clonotype was observed many times. The genes are TRBV4-1 and TRBJ2-1; 7 bases fit TRBD2. Losses at the gene ends were 4 bases for V and 6 bases for J; bases not matched to a gene: 12. In germline, CDR1 is MGHRA, CDR2 YSYEKL. The CDR3 runs 16 residues. CDR3 DNA: TGCGCCAGCAGCCGGGGAGGGCGGGGGATCCTCAATGAGCAGTTCTTC. Amino acid sequence: CASSRGGRGILNEQFF.

The chain couples TRBV12-3 or TRBV12-4 to TRBJ2-7; 7 nucleotides line up with TRBD2. The CDR3 length is 20 residues. V was clipped by 6 bases and J by 7 bases; unmatched bases: 30. The CDR3 protein is CASSPVGPSGPLPPSREQYF. The CDR3 DNA follows: TGTGCCAGCAGCCCAGTCGGACCTAGCGGACCATTACCCCCCTCTCGGGAGCAGTACTTC.

The sample holds many counts of this clonotype. V is TRBV27 and J is TRBJ2-3, with 11 positions matching TRBD2. Trimming removed 7 bases from V and 3 bases from J; junction bases left unmatched: 3. Germline V gene data show CDR1 as MNHEY and CDR2 as SMNVEV (reference sequence). The CDR3 has 14 residues. The CDR3 loop is CASTRLAGTDTQYF. Written as DNA, the CDR3 is TGTGCCAGCACCCGACTAGCGGGGACAGATACGCAGTATTTT.

The chain combines TRBV7-9 with TRBJ2-2, with TRBD2 identical over 10 bases. The CDR3 is 14 amino acids. Germline loops: CDR1 SEHNR, CDR2 FQNEAQ (reference sequence). V was clipped by 6 bases and J by 6 bases; unmatched bases: 4. CDR3: CASRDSGGSGELFF. The CDR3, as DNA: TGTGCCAGCAGGGATAGCGGGGGGTCCGGGGAGCTGTTTTTT. The complete variable domain, with remaining parts taken from reference TRBV7-9 and TRBJ2-2, reads DTGVSQNPRHKITKRGQNVTFRCDPISEHNRLYWYRQTLGQGPEFLTYFQNEAQLEKSRLLSDRFSAERPKGSFSTLEIQRTEQGDSAMYLCASRDSGGSGELFFGEGSRLTVL.

This clonotype was observed once. The chain has TRBV6-1 and TRBJ2-5; D possibly corresponds to TRBD1 (5 bases). Germline loops: CDR1 MNHNS, CDR2 SASEGT. This CDR3 is 12 amino acids long. V lost 6 bases, J lost 3 bases, and 8 bases lay in between. The CDR3 protein is CASRATEETQYF. CDR3 DNA sequence: TGTGCCAGCAGAGCGACAGAAGAGACCCAGTACTTC.

This clonotype was observed a few times. The chain employs TRBV14 and TRBJ2-1; TRBD2 agrees at 10 bases. Germline V gives CDR1 SGHDN, CDR2 FVKESK. The length of the CDR3 is 14 residues. Trimming cost V 4 bases and J 6 bases; bases outside gene matches: 3. The DNA for the CDR3 is TGTGCCAGCAGCCTTTGGACTAGCGGCAATGAGCAGTTCTTC. Protein: CASSLWTSGNEQFF. Variable domain in full (rest from reference TRBV14 and TRBJ2-1): EAGVTQFPSHSVIEKGQTVTLRCDPISGHDNLYWYRRVMGKEIKFLLHFVKESKQDESGMPNNRFLAERTGGTYSTLKVQPAELEDSGVYFCASSLWTSGNEQFFGPGTRLTVL.

Ten or more counts support this clonotype. The chain uses TRBV28 and TRBJ2-7, with a possible D match to TRBD1 (5 bases). CDR1 and CDR2 (germline): MDHEN, SYDVKM. This CDR3 has 12 residues. Between the trimmed V and J ends, which lost 6 bases and 1 base, there was a span of 7 bases. CDR3 protein: CASRAGSYEQYF. The CDR3 DNA sequence: TGTGCCAGCAGGGCAGGGTCCTACGAGCAGTACTTC.

This clonotype was observed a few times. This sequence joins TRBV14 and TRBJ2-4, with D unresolved. Trimming left V 4 bases short and J 9 bases short, with 7 bases between. This CDR3 is 11 amino acids long. From germline, CDR1 is SGHDN and CDR2 FVKESK. This chain's CDR3 is CASSLSGIQYF. CDR3 coding DNA: TGTGCCAGCAGCCTATCTGGCATTCAGTACTTC.

There are many counts of this clonotype. In DNA form, the CDR3 reads TGTGCCATCAGTGAGTCAGGAGTTTCAACTAATGAAAAACTGTTTTTT. Translating it yields CAISESGVSTNEKLFF. The chain recombines TRBV10-3 with TRBJ1-4, with D unclear. CDR1 and CDR2 (germline): ENHRY, SYGVKD. V shed 0 bases and J shed 0 bases, with 8 bases lying between them. This CDR3 contains 16 residues.

The sample holds many counts of this clonotype. The chain combines TRBV7-2 with TRBJ2-7; possible D gene TRBD2, 6 bases. The V and J ends lost 1 base and 5 bases respectively, with 12 bases between them. The V gene's germline CDR1 is SGHTA and CDR2 FQGNSA. This CDR3 has 14 amino acids. The CDR3 protein is CASSLGIAADEQYF. CDR3 sequence (DNA): TGTGCCAGCAGCTTAGGGATAGCGGCCGACGAGCAGTACTTC. Together with reference TRBV7-2 and TRBJ2-7, the CDR3 gives the full variable domain: GAGVSQSPSNKVTEKGKDVELRCDPISGHTALYWYRQSLGQGLEFLIYFQGNSAPDKSGLPSDRFSAERTGGSVSTLTIQRTQQEDSAVYLCASSLGIAADEQYFGPGTRLTVT.

This clonotype turned up a few times. The chain uses TRBV13 and TRBJ1-1; D possibly corresponds to TRBD1 (6 bases). Trimming left V 3 bases short and J 4 bases short, with 15 bases between. The CDR3 contains 15 residues. The V gene's germline CDR1 is PRHDT and CDR2 FYEKMQ (reference sequence). This CDR3 is CASSLRGGARTEAFF. DNA of the CDR3: TGTGCCAGCAGCTTGAGGGGGGGCGCCCGCACTGAAGCTTTCTTT.

The sample holds a few counts of this clonotype. This chain links TRBV12-3 or TRBV12-4 with TRBJ1-4; D gene ambiguous. The CDR3 runs 13 residues. V was trimmed by 2 bases and J by 7 bases, leaving 8 bases between them. Here the CDR3 reads CASSLLTGEKLFF. CDR3 coding DNA: TGTGCCAGCAGTTTACTGACGGGTGAAAAACTGTTTTTT.

There are many counts of this clonotype. V and J are TRBV12-3 or TRBV12-4 and TRBJ1-1, with D possibly TRBD1 on 5 matching bases. The CDR3 is 15 residues long. V lost 6 bases, J lost 0 bases, and 14 bases lay in between. CDR3 loop: CASSPRQRMNTEAFF. CDR3 DNA sequence: TGTGCCAGCAGCCCAAGACAGAGAATGAACACTGAAGCTTTCTTT.

The table lists this clonotype with many counts. In DNA form, the CDR3 reads TGCGCCAGCAGCTTGGGATGGGGCGAGGAGCAGTTCTTC. Amino acid sequence: CASSLGWGEEQFF. The chain combines TRBV5-1 with TRBJ2-1; perhaps TRBD1 as D (5 bases). CDR1 and CDR2 (germline): SGHRS, YFSETQ. Deletions cut 0 bases from V and 10 bases from J, with 11 bases between. The CDR3 has 13 residues.

This clonotype was detected many times. The CDR3 nucleotides read TGTGCCAGCAGACCCGACAGGGGGGACCAGCCCCAGCATTTT. Its translation: CASRPDRGDQPQHF. This sequence joins TRBV2 and TRBJ1-5; 9 bases match TRBD1. The CDR3 runs to 14 residues. Trimming removed 6 bases from V and 7 bases from J; junction bases left unmatched: 7. The germline gives CDR1 SNHLY, CDR2 FYNNEI.

The chain joins TRBV9 to TRBJ1-2, with TRBD1 as a possible D gene (5 bases). This CDR3 comprises 18 residues. Germline V gene lookup returns CDR1 SGDLS and CDR2 YYNGEE. Deletions cut 3 bases from V and 4 bases from J, with 25 bases between. DNA of the CDR3: TGTGCCAGCAGCGCCCCTCAAGGGGCCAGCCGAGGATTCTATGGCTACACCTTC. As protein: CASSAPQGASRGFYGYTF.

Concerning this clonotype itself: A single base separates this from a much larger clone, so it may be a read error. The chain joins TRBV5-1 to TRBJ1-1; D gene unclear. The CDR3 is 15 amino acids. V lost 0 bases and J 4 bases, leaving 13 bases between the germline ends. Looked up from germline, CDR1 is SGHRS and CDR2 is YFSETQ. The CDR3 region is CASSLEVGKRTEAFF. The CDR3 region has the DNA TGCGCCAGCAGCTTGGAGGTGGGGAAGCGCACTGAAGCTTTCTTT.

As regards this clonotype: A much more abundant neighbour one base away suggests this may be a read error. The CDR3 bases are TGTGCCATCAGTGGGACTAGCATGGGGCAAGAGACCCAGTACTTC. Protein product: CAISGTSMGQETQYF. The V gene is TRBV10-3, the J gene TRBJ2-5, with 8 bases fitting TRBD2. The germline V gene encodes CDR1 ENHRY and CDR2 SYGVKD. J gave up 2 bases and V 4 bases, and 6 bases lay outside the gene matches. The CDR3 length is 15 residues.

This clonotype was counted many times. The chain links TRBV2 to TRBJ1-4; no definite D call. V was trimmed by 2 bases and J by 6 bases, leaving 10 bases between them. The CDR3 runs 14 residues. Germline CDR1 and CDR2: SNHLY and FYNNEI. CDR3 sequence reads: CASSEMGLDEKLFF. The CDR3, as DNA: TGTGCCAGCAGTGAAATGGGTTTAGATGAAAAACTGTTTTTT.

As concerns this clonotype: This could be a read error, since a much larger clone is one nucleotide away. This rearrangement joins TRBV6-2 or TRBV6-3 to TRBJ2-1; 12 nucleotides align to TRBD2. Germline CDR1 reads MNHEY; CDR2 reads SVGEGT. The J segment lost 8 bases and the V segment lost 2 bases, leaving 10 bases of the junction unmatched. The CDR3 runs to 17 residues. CDR3 DNA sequence: TGTGCCAGCAGTTACCCGGCTAGCGGGGGGGGCCCCCATGAGCAGTTCTTC. It specifies CASSYPASGGGPHEQFF.

This clonotype was seen at least ten times. The V call is TRBV11-2, the J call TRBJ2-5; 8 nucleotides align to TRBD2. In germline, CDR1 is SGHAT, CDR2 FQNNGV. The trim removed 5 bases at V and 4 bases at J, leaving 9 bases unmatched. The CDR3 contains 15 residues. CDR3 amino acids: CASSRGGPVGETQYF. CDR3 coding DNA: TGTGCCAGCAGCCGGGGGGGCCCTGTGGGAGAGACCCAGTACTTC.

Comments on this clonotype: The junction differs from germline at one of its ends, possibly a read error. The chain employs TRBV6-2 or TRBV6-3 and TRBJ1-5, with D unresolved. The germline V gene encodes CDR1 MNHEY and CDR2 SVGEGT. The CDR3 sequence is 12 residues long. CDR3 coding DNA: TGTGCCAGCGGTTACCTCGATCAGCCCCAGCATTTT. Translated: CASGYLDQPQHF.

This clonotype was observed many times. The V gene is TRBV4-1, the J gene TRBJ1-2; D gene ambiguous. The length of the CDR3 is 15 residues. Trimming took 1 base from V and 4 from J, leaving 13 bases between them. Germline V CDR1 and CDR2: MGHRA, YSYEKL. Written as DNA, the CDR3 is TGCGCCAGCAGCCAAGGGGCCCGCATCCTCTATGGCTACACCTTC. As protein: CASSQGARILYGYTF.

V usage is TRBV20-1 and J usage is TRBJ1-1, with 9 positions matching TRBD1. V shed 4 bases and J 6 bases; nucleotides not matched to a gene: 6. CDR3 length equals 13 residues. Looked up from germline, CDR1 is DFQATT and CDR2 is SNEGSKA (reference sequence). The CDR3 sequence is CSAKTGGIPEAFF. The CDR3 DNA follows: TGCAGTGCTAAGACAGGGGGAATCCCTGAAGCTTTCTTT.

In this sample, this clonotype turned up a few times. V usage is TRBV7-9 and J usage is TRBJ2-4; TRBD1 matches at 7 bases. Germline CDR1 reads SEHNR; CDR2 reads FQNEAQ (reference sequence). Trimming at V came to 0 bases and at J to 4 bases, leaving 6 bases not matched to a gene. This CDR3 has 16 amino acids. In nucleotides, the CDR3 is TGTGCCAGCAGCTTAGCGTGGGACAGACAGAAAAACATTCAGTACTTC. This codes for CASSLAWDRQKNIQYF.

A few counts support this clonotype. A much larger clone differs by one base, so this may be a read error. The chain combines TRBV5-6 with TRBJ1-1; 9 positions match TRBD1. Germline V gene lookup returns CDR1 SGHDT and CDR2 YYEEEE. The CDR3 totals 15 residues. The CDR3 spells CASSLGTGGWTEALF. The CDR3 DNA reads as TGTGCCAGCAGCTTGGGTACAGGGGGCTGGACTGAAGCTCTCTTT.

This sequence joins TRBV25-1 and TRBJ2-1, with TRBD2 matching over 8 bases. CDR1 is MGHDK, CDR2 SYGVNS, per germline. V lost 1 base and J lost 5; bases outside the gene matches: 7. The CDR3 totals 16 residues. This CDR3 is CASSELIAGSNNEQFF. DNA of the CDR3: TGTGCCAGCAGTGAATTGATAGCGGGGAGCAACAATGAGCAGTTCTTC.

This clonotype showed up just a few times. The CDR3 region is CSARGMDRASYGYTF. The CDR3 DNA sequence: TGCAGTGCTAGGGGGATGGACAGAGCTAGCTATGGCTACACCTTC. The chain recombines TRBV20-1 with TRBJ1-2, with a weak D call TRBD1 (6 bases). Germline V CDR1 and CDR2: DFQATT, SNEGSKA (reference sequence). Trimming cost V 3 bases and J 4 bases, with 18 bases left between them. This CDR3 has 15 amino acids.

There are many counts of this clonotype. V gene TRBV20-1 combines with J gene TRBJ2-1; TRBD2 matches 7 bases. The CDR3 has 14 residues. CDR1 is DFQATT and CDR2 is SNEGSKA in the germline V gene (reference sequence). The CDR3 loop is CTPPPGLGHNEQFF. As DNA, the CDR3 is TGCACGCCGCCCCCAGGACTAGGTCACAATGAGCAGTTCTTC.

The V and J genes are TRBV29-1 and TRBJ2-7; D is possibly TRBD1 (6 bases). Trimming removed 7 bases from V and 2 bases from J, with 18 bases in between. Germline V CDR1 and CDR2: SQVTM, ANQGSEA. The CDR3 loop spans 14 amino acids. The CDR3 DNA follows: TGCAGCGCTGCCCCGACAGGAGGACCCTACGAGCAGTACTTC. Translation gives CSAAPTGGPYEQYF.